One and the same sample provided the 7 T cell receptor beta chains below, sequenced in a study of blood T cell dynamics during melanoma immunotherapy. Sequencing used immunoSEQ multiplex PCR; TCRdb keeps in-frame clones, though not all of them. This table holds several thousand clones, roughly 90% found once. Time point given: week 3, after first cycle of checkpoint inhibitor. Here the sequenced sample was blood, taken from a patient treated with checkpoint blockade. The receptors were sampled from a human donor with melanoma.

The CDR3 is CASSQTSIAQSRANVLTF. Here the CDR3 DNA reads TGCGCCAGCAGTCAGACTTCGATCGCACAAAGTCGGGCCAACGTCCTGACTTTC. The gene calls are TRBV10-1 and TRBJ2-6; D is undetermined. There are 18 residues in the CDR3. CDR1 WNHNN and CDR2 SYGVQD come from the germline V gene (reference sequence). Trimming pared 5 bases from V and 5 bases from J, leaving 22 bases between.

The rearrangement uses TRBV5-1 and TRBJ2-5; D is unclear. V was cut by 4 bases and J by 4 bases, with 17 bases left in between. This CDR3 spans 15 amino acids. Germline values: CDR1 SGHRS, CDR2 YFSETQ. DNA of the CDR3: TGCGCCAGCAGCCTTGACGATAGCTTGGGAGAGACCCAGTACTTC. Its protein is CASSLDDSLGETQYF.

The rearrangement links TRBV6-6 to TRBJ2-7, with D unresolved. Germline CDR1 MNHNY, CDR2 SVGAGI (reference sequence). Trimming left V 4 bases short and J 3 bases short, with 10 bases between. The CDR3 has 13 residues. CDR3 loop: CASSFRASYEQYF. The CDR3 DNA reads TGTGCCAGCAGTTTCCGGGCCAGCTACGAGCAGTACTTC.

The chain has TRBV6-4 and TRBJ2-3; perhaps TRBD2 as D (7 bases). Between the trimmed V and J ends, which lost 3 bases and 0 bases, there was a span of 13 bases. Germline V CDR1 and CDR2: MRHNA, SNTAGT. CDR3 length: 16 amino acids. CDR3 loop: CASSEAAGASTDTQYF. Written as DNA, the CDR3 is TGTGCCAGCAGTGAGGCGGCGGGGGCTAGCACAGATACGCAGTATTTT.

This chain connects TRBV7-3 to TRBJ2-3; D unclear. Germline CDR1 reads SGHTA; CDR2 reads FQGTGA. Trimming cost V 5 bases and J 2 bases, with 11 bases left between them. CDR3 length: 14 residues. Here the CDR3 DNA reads TGTGCCAGCAGCCAATTGGACCACACAGATACGCAGTATTTT. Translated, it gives CASSQLDHTDTQYF.

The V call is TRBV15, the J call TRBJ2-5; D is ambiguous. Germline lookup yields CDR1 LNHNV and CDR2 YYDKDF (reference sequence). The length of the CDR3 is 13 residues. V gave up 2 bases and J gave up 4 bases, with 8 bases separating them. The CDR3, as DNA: TGTGCCACCAGCAGATCACACGGAGAGACCCAGTACTTC. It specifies CATSRSHGETQYF.

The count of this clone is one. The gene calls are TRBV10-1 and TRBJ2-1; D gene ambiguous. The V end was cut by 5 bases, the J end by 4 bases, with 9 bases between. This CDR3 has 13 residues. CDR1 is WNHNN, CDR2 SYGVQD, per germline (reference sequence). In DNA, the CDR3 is TGCGCCAGCAGTCCCAGTAGATACAATGAGCAGTTCTTC. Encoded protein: CASSPSRYNEQFF.